What follows describes a single T cell receptor beta chain. Its antigen is currently unknown. The source of the sample is a study of T cell repertoires in cytomegalovirus infection. Across the whole study: TCR beta signatures that were public indicated CMV infection and matching HLA type. Overall study findings and caveats: What dominated the ex vivo response were HLA-C-restricted CMV-specific TCR beta clonotypes. Cumulated frequencies of public TCR beta families served to identify carriers of CMV plus the relevant HLA.

Each CDR3 protein is one row after TCRdb ran MiXCR on the reads. This repertoire shows about 300,000 distinct CDR3 sequences, roughly 24% found once; its top ten account for approximately 14%. CDR3 length: 13 residues. Germline V gene sequence: CDR1 ENHRY, CDR2 SYGVKD. The V gene lost 8 bases and the J gene lost 1 base, with 11 bases spanning the gap. This receptor was obtained from a human donor in good health (CMV status not recorded). Some clones in this sample may be carry-over from other donors' samples. The chain uses TRBV10-3 and TRBJ1-1, with D tentatively TRBD1 (5 bases). Sequenced: PBMCs. The CDR3 DNA reads as TGTGCCATCGGGGGTGGACGGAACACTGAAGCTTTCTTT. Its protein product is CAIGGGRNTEAFF.